Below are 20 T cell receptor beta chains sequenced from a single sample in a study of human T cells and chemical hapten exposure (TCRdb year 2021). Libraries were constructed by RACE. The sequencer listed for this sample is NextSeq 500. TCRdb itself trimmed the public reads at Q25 with fastp, ran MiXCR and retained productive beta chains. Entries that share a CDR3 protein sequence are merged under the most common genes and DNA. This sample holds approximately 370,000 distinct CDR3 sequences; around 5.5% were observed only once. The ten largest clones capture more than 8% of the sample. Interpreted using the paper, the time point label stands for: pre-sensitization, week 0. The treatment or condition tag for this specimen amounts to: therapeutic diphenylcyclopropenone sensitization with weekly scalp DPC. Sequencing used whole blood, obtained in connection with sensitization to the hapten diphenylcyclopropenone (DPC). All receptors come from a woman under 30 with alopecia areata. Some clones in this sample may be carry-over from other donors' samples.

This clonotype was detected many times. The chain links TRBV7-9 to TRBJ1-1; D gene unclear. Germline CDR1 reads SEHNR; CDR2 reads FQNEAQ (reference sequence). CDR3 size: 14 residues. Trimming removed 3 bases from V and 1 base from J, with 9 bases in between. CDR3 in amino acids: CASSFGLRNTEAFF. The CDR3, as DNA: TGTGCCAGCAGCTTCGGTCTGAGGAACACTGAAGCTTTCTTT.

The gene calls are TRBV5-1 and TRBJ2-2, with D unresolved. The CDR3 has 14 amino acids. Per germline, CDR1 SGHRS and CDR2 YFSETQ. V lost 0 bases to trimming and J lost 3 bases, with 6 bases between them. CDR3 protein: CASSLATDTGELFF. As DNA, the CDR3 is TGCGCCAGCAGCTTGGCCACGGACACCGGGGAGCTGTTTTTT.

Many counts were recorded for this clonotype. This chain joins TRBV5-1 and TRBJ2-7; 7 nucleotides match TRBD1. The CDR3 sequence is 15 residues long. V gave up 4 bases and J gave up 0 bases; unmatched junction bases: 7. From germline, CDR1 is SGHRS and CDR2 YFSETQ. Written as DNA, the CDR3 is TGCGCCAGCAGCCAACTGGACAGGAGCTCCTACGAGCAGTACTTC. This translates into CASSQLDRSSYEQYF.

Ten or more counts support this clonotype. The DNA for the CDR3 is TGTGCCATCAGTGAGCAACAGGATGGTGGAGATACGCAGTATTTT. It specifies CAISEQQDGGDTQYF. This chain joins TRBV10-3 and TRBJ2-3; a possible D gene is TRBD1 (5 bases). The CDR3 consists of 15 residues. The V end lost 2 bases, the J end lost 5 bases, and 14 bases lay between the germline ends. Per the germline V gene, CDR1 is ENHRY and CDR2 is SYGVKD.

The table lists this clonotype with many counts. The J gene is TRBJ1-4, the V gene TRBV5-4; 9 bases agree with TRBD1. Germline-derived CDR1 and CDR2 are SGHNT and YYREEE (reference sequence). CDR3 length: 14 residues. Losses at the gene ends were 3 bases for V and 10 bases for J; bases not matched to a gene: 7. The CDR3 sequence is CASSSPRQGGKLFF. CDR3 DNA: TGTGCCAGCAGCTCCCCAAGACAGGGGGGAAAACTGTTTTTT.

The chain combines TRBV7-2 with TRBJ2-3; D unresolved. Germline CDR1 is SGHTA and CDR2 is FQGNSA. The CDR3 is made up of 12 amino acids. The V end lost 11 bases, the J end lost 4 bases, and 13 bases lay between the germline ends. The DNA of the CDR3 is TGTGCCTCCTACCGCAGATCAGATACGCAGTATTTT. Its translation is CASYRRSDTQYF.

This clonotype has ten or more counts. The rearrangement uses TRBV11-2 and TRBJ1-6, with unresolved D. The germline CDR1 and CDR2 sequences are SGHAT and FQNNGV. The ends were cut back, 1 base at V and 5 bases at J, with 15 bases in the middle. The CDR3 has 17 residues. The CDR3 is CASSLGPKGPNNSPLHF. The CDR3 DNA sequence: TGTGCCAGCAGCTTAGGTCCTAAGGGCCCTAATAATTCACCCCTCCACTTT.

This sequence joins TRBV5-1 and TRBJ2-3; possibly TRBD2 for D (6 bases). Trimming stripped 4 bases from V and 6 bases from J, with 21 bases between. Germline V gene lookup returns CDR1 SGHRS and CDR2 YFSETQ. The CDR3 contains 16 residues. The CDR3 region is CASSPGAAGSTDTQYF. The CDR3, as DNA: TGCGCCAGCAGCCCGGGTGCAGCGGGTTCAACCGATACGCAGTATTTT. The full variable domain, in which reference TRBV5-1 and TRBJ2-3 provide the parts outside the CDR3, is KAGVTQTPRYLIKTRGQQVTLSCSPISGHRSVSWYQQTPGQGLQFLFEYFSETQRNKGNFPGRFSGRQFSNSRSEMNVSTLELGDSALYLCASSPGAAGSTDTQYFGPGTRLTVL.

In this sample, this clonotype turned up many times. The V call is TRBV7-9, the J call TRBJ2-5; possibly TRBD1 or TRBD2 for D (5 bases each). This CDR3 comprises 15 residues. Germline CDR1 is SEHNR and CDR2 is FQNEAQ (reference sequence). V was trimmed by 3 bases and J by 0 bases, leaving 11 bases between them. CDR3 nucleotides: TGTGCCAGCAGCTTTTCTGAGGGGAACCAAGAGACCCAGTACTTC. The encoded protein is CASSFSEGNQETQYF.

Turning to this clonotype: Just one base apart from a much larger clone, this may be a read error. The V call is TRBV10-3, the J call TRBJ2-7, with D maybe TRBD1 (5 bases). Germline CDR1 and CDR2: ENHRY and SYGVKD. The CDR3 extends over 13 amino acids. The CDR3 region is CVISPRDSYEQYF. CDR3 DNA sequence: TGTGTCATCAGCCCCAGGGACTCCTACGAGCAGTACTTC.

This clonotype appeared many times. This chain joins TRBV6-2 or TRBV6-3 and TRBJ1-2; the D is unclear. The length of the CDR3 is 11 residues. V was pared by 6 bases and J by 5 bases, with 7 bases between. Germline V CDR1 and CDR2: MNHEY, SVGEGT. The CDR3 loop is CASREYYGYTF. In DNA form, the CDR3 reads TGTGCCAGCAGGGAGTATTATGGCTACACCTTC.

Concerning this clonotype: Being one base from a much bigger clone, this may be a read error. This chain connects TRBV3-1 to TRBJ1-2; D not certain. The V gene's germline CDR1 is LGHDT and CDR2 YNNKEL (reference sequence). This CDR3 is built from 16 residues. This CDR3 reads CASSQVFGDSNYGHTF. DNA for the CDR3: TGTGCCAGCAGCCAAGTTTTCGGGGATTCTAACTATGGCCACACCTTC.

In this sample, this clonotype turned up many times. The V and J genes are TRBV12-3 or TRBV12-4 and TRBJ2-5; D gene uncertain. V was pared by 3 bases and J by 7 bases, with 12 bases between. This CDR3 contains 13 residues. CDR3: CASSLKLPRTQYF. Here the CDR3 DNA reads TGTGCCAGCAGTTTGAAGCTCCCGCGGACCCAGTACTTC.

The V call is TRBV4-2, the J call TRBJ1-1; no clear D gene. Germline V gene lookup returns CDR1 LGHNA and CDR2 YNFKEQ. The CDR3 loop spans 14 amino acids. Trimming stripped 5 bases from V and 5 bases from J, with 15 bases between. The CDR3: CASSYTGRPTEAFF. The CDR3 DNA is TGTGCCAGCAGCTACACGGGCAGACCAACTGAAGCTTTCTTT.

Note on this clonotype: A much larger clone lies one base from this, so it may be a read error. The chain combines TRBV4-1 with TRBJ1-5; 8 bases agree with TRBD1. V lost 1 base and J lost 7; bases outside the gene matches: 3. Per germline, CDR1 MGHRA and CDR2 YSYEKL. The CDR3 is made up of 14 amino acids. This CDR3 is CASSQAQGVQPQHF. The CDR3 DNA follows: TGCGCCAGCAGCCAAGCACAGGGGGTACAGCCCCAGCATTTT.

This clonotype was seen ten or more times. The genes are TRBV5-1 and TRBJ1-1; D remains ambiguous. Looked up from germline, CDR1 is SGHRS and CDR2 is YFSETQ. The CDR3 consists of 13 residues. Trimming cost V 6 bases and J 4 bases, with 13 bases left between them. The CDR3 protein is CASTPPGFTEAFF. The CDR3, as DNA: TGCGCCAGCACCCCCCCGGGGTTCACTGAAGCTTTCTTT.

This clonotype was picked up many times. The chain carries TRBV7-2 and TRBJ1-4, with 7 bases that match TRBD1. V was pared by 1 base and J by 4 bases, with 6 bases of the junction left unmatched. The CDR3 length is 16 residues. The germline V gene encodes CDR1 SGHTA and CDR2 FQGNSA. CDR3 DNA sequence: TGTGCCAGCAGCTTAGAGGGGGCAGCCCGTAATGAAAAACTGTTTTTT. This encodes CASSLEGAARNEKLFF. Based on the CDR3 plus reference TRBV7-2 and TRBJ1-4, the full variable domain is GAGVSQSPSNKVTEKGKDVELRCDPISGHTALYWYRQSLGQGLEFLIYFQGNSAPDKSGLPSDRFSAERTGGSVSTLTIQRTQQEDSAVYLCASSLEGAARNEKLFFGSGTQLSVL.

This clonotype was picked up many times. The chain joins TRBV5-5 to TRBJ2-7; possibly TRBD1 for D (6 bases). V was clipped by 1 base and J by 7 bases, with 21 bases between them. From germline, CDR1 is SGHKS and CDR2 YYEKEE (reference sequence). This CDR3 is built from 16 residues. This CDR3 is CASSLFLRQEDSEQYF. In DNA form, the CDR3 reads TGTGCCAGCAGCTTGTTTTTGCGACAGGAGGATAGTGAGCAGTACTTC.

The chain combines TRBV12-3 or TRBV12-4 with TRBJ2-1; D is perhaps TRBD2 (5 bases). V lost 4 bases and J 7 bases, leaving 20 bases between the germline ends. The CDR3 is 16 amino acids. CDR3 region: CASSSHRDPLGNEQFF. DNA of the CDR3: TGTGCCAGCAGTTCCCACCGGGATCCCTTAGGGAATGAGCAGTTCTTC.

This rearrangement joins TRBV20-1 to TRBJ2-3, with D perhaps matching TRBD2 (5 bases). CDR3 length: 10 amino acids. V lost 3 bases, J lost 8 bases, and 6 bases lay in between. Germline CDR1 is DFQATT and CDR2 is SNEGSKA (reference sequence). In DNA form, the CDR3 reads TGCAGTGCTAGTCGGGGTACGCAGTATTTT. Protein sequence: CSASRGTQYF.